The 17 T cell receptor beta chains below were found in one sample sequenced in a study of beta chain features in type 1 diabetes. The authors reverse transcribed all of the isolated RNA, so sequencing captured expressed TCRB transcripts. Method: immunoSEQ multiplex PCR; TCRdb's copy keeps in-frame clones and lacks some. Among hundreds of thousands of clones, approximately 10% were seen once, and the ten largest hold 0.045% to 0.05%. The sample taken for sequencing was naive CD4+ T cells from blood. The receptors shown here come from a woman under 30 in good health.

V is TRBV2 and J is TRBJ2-3; 8 bases agree with TRBD1. V gave up 6 bases and J gave up 2 bases; unmatched junction bases: 4. CDR1 and CDR2 (germline): SNHLY, FYNNEI. This CDR3 region has 14 residues. In DNA, the CDR3 is TGTGCCAGCAGGGAGGACAGGGTCACAGATACGCAGTATTTT. This gives the protein CASREDRVTDTQYF.

The chain couples TRBV4-3 to TRBJ2-1, with a possible D match to TRBD2 (6 bases). Trimming removed 4 bases from V and 4 bases from J, with 20 bases in between. This CDR3 is 17 amino acids long. Germline V gene sequence: CDR1 LGHNA, CDR2 YSLEER. CDR3 sequence: CASSPGGALSRYNEQFF. The CDR3 nucleotides read TGCGCCAGCAGCCCGGGCGGGGCACTGAGTCGGTACAATGAGCAGTTCTTC.

V and J are TRBV9 and TRBJ2-3; D is undetermined. The CDR3 has 15 residues. CDR1 is SGDLS, CDR2 YYNGEE, per germline. Trimming took 0 bases from V and 2 from J, leaving 10 bases between them. CDR3 sequence reads: CASSVEGFYTDTQYF. In nucleotides, the CDR3 is TGTGCCAGCAGCGTAGAGGGATTTTACACAGATACGCAGTATTTT.

This clone was observed a few times. V is TRBV7-2 and J is TRBJ2-6; no definite D call. Germline assignment: CDR1 SGHTA and CDR2 FQGNSA. The CDR3 contains 17 residues. The V and J ends lost 5 bases and 1 base respectively, with 15 bases between them. CDR3 coding DNA: TGTGCCAGCAGCCGGGCGGTACAAAGGTCTGGGGCCAACGTCCTGACTTTC. Its protein product is CASSRAVQRSGANVLTF.

This clone was detected only a few times. The chain employs TRBV7-2 and TRBJ2-7; 7 nucleotides match TRBD2. Looked up from germline, CDR1 is SGHTA and CDR2 is FQGNSA. Germline trimming cut 0 bases from V and 6 bases from J; bases unmatched to any gene: 5. The CDR3 contains 14 residues. This CDR3 reads CASSLARGLPEQYF. The CDR3 region has the DNA TGTGCCAGCAGCTTAGCGCGGGGGTTGCCCGAGCAGTACTTC.

This clone was seen a few times. This chain uses TRBV2 with TRBJ2-7; TRBD1 or TRBD2 may be the D gene (5 bases each). The ends were cut back, 8 bases at V and 0 bases at J, with 14 bases in the middle. The CDR3 is 14 residues long. Germline CDR1 reads SNHLY; CDR2 reads FYNNEI. The CDR3: CASCPGRSSYEQYF. DNA of the CDR3: TGTGCCAGCTGCCCGGGACGAAGCTCCTACGAGCAGTACTTC.

On this clone: Other DNA sequences in this specimen translate into the identical CDR3. The V and J genes are TRBV6-5 and TRBJ1-1; D ambiguous. V dropped 6 bases and J dropped 2 bases, with 4 bases sitting between them. The CDR3 extends over 11 amino acids. Germline values: CDR1 MNHEY, CDR2 SVGAGI. CDR3 coding DNA: TGTGCCAGCAGACTTAACACTGAAGCTTTCTTT. Translation gives CASRLNTEAFF.

A few counts support this clone. The CDR3 protein is CASSIGQRVNEKLFF. The CDR3 nucleotides are TGTGCCAGCAGCATCGGACAGAGAGTTAATGAAAAACTGTTTTTT. The chain employs TRBV5-4 and TRBJ1-4; possible D gene TRBD1, 6 bases. V was clipped by 4 bases and J by 4 bases, with 14 bases between them. This CDR3 contains 15 residues. Germline-derived CDR1 and CDR2 are SGHNT and YYREEE (reference sequence).

In this sample, this clone turned up a few times. This chain uses TRBV9 with TRBJ2-2; D unresolved. CDR3 length equals 15 residues. The ends were cut back, 0 bases at V and 0 bases at J, with 6 bases in the middle. Germline lookup yields CDR1 SGDLS and CDR2 YYNGEE. Here the CDR3 reads CASSVAMANTGELFF. The CDR3 DNA follows: TGTGCCAGCAGCGTAGCAATGGCGAACACCGGGGAGCTGTTTTTT.

This clone was counted a few times. This sequence joins TRBV7-3 and TRBJ2-3; 10 bases map to TRBD2. Germline assignment: CDR1 SGHTA and CDR2 FQGTGA. With 3 bases clipped from V and 6 bases from J, the junction kept 6 bases outside the gene matches. The CDR3 is 15 residues long. In nucleotides, the CDR3 is TGTGCCAGCAGCTTTAGCGGGGGGAGCTGGGATACGCAGTATTTT. This gives the protein CASSFSGGSWDTQYF.

The gene calls are TRBV7-2 and TRBJ2-3; 9 nucleotides agree with TRBD2. V lost 7 bases and J lost 3; bases outside the gene matches: 11. This CDR3 has 16 residues. CDR1 SGHTA and CDR2 FQGNSA come from the germline V gene. CDR3 nucleotides: TGTGCCAGCACCAGTCAGCTAGCGGGGAGTACAGATACGCAGTATTTT. Residues: CASTSQLAGSTDTQYF.

V and J are TRBV7-9 and TRBJ2-1; perhaps TRBD2 as D (5 bases). Trimming stripped 5 bases from V and 0 bases from J, with 14 bases between. CDR3 length: 16 amino acids. The germline V gene encodes CDR1 SEHNR and CDR2 FQNEAQ (reference sequence). The CDR3 nucleotides read TGTGCCAGCAGCCCTCTAGCTACGAGCTCCTACAATGAGCAGTTCTTC. It codes for CASSPLATSSYNEQFF.

V and J are TRBV15 and TRBJ1-6; D gene uncertain. V was trimmed by 0 bases and J by 8 bases, leaving 8 bases between them. CDR3 size: 14 residues. Per germline, CDR1 LNHNV and CDR2 YYDKDF (reference sequence). This CDR3 reads CATSREGWDSPLHF. CDR3 bases: TGTGCCACCAGCAGAGAAGGGTGGGATTCACCCCTCCACTTT. The entire variable domain, with the rest obtained from reference TRBV15 and TRBJ1-6, is as follows: DAMVIQNPRYQVTQFGKPVTLSCSQTLNHNVMYWYQQKSSQAPKLLFHYYDKDFNNEADTPDNFQSRRPNTSFCFLDIRSPGLGDTAMYLCATSREGWDSPLHFGNGTRLTVT.

The rearrangement joins TRBV19 to TRBJ1-1, with TRBD1 as a possible D gene (6 bases). The CDR3 extends over 15 amino acids. Germline V gene sequence: CDR1 LNHDA, CDR2 SQIVND (reference sequence). V was shortened by 3 bases and J by 2 bases, with 13 bases between the two germline ends. CDR3 nucleotide sequence: TGTGCCAGTAGTATCAGGGGTAGTGGAAACACTGAAGCTTTCTTT. Its translation: CASSIRGSGNTEAFF. Full variable domain (rest looked up from reference TRBV19 and TRBJ1-1): DGGITQSPKYLFRKEGQNVTLSCEQNLNHDAMYWYRQDPGQGLRLIYYSQIVNDFQKGDIAEGYSVSREKKESFPLTVTSAQKNPTAFYLCASSIRGSGNTEAFFGQGTRLTVV.

This chain uses TRBV29-1 with TRBJ2-1; D might be TRBD1 or TRBD2, each matching 5 bases. This CDR3 is 13 amino acids long. V shed 6 bases and J shed 4 bases, with 13 bases lying between them. CDR1 is SQVTM, CDR2 ANQGSEA, per germline. Here the CDR3 reads CSVDRDRYNEQFF. The CDR3 DNA sequence: TGCAGCGTGGACCGGGACCGATACAATGAGCAGTTCTTC.

This clone has only a few counts. This chain uses TRBV6-4 with TRBJ2-1, with TRBD2 identical over 12 bases. CDR1 MRHNA and CDR2 SNTAGT come from the germline V gene. The CDR3 covers 15 residues. V shed 10 bases and J 8 bases; nucleotides not matched to a gene: 12. Written as DNA, the CDR3 is TGTGCCACATCTCTAGCGGGAGGGCCCTGGGATGAGCAGTTCTTC. It translates to CATSLAGGPWDEQFF.

This chain links TRBV4-1 with TRBJ2-7; D remains ambiguous. CDR3 size: 15 residues. With 1 base removed from V and 1 base from J, the gap between germline ends came to 11 bases. Germline CDR1 reads MGHRA; CDR2 reads YSYEKL. The CDR3 DNA reads TGCGCCAGCAGCCAAGGGCTGTTAGGTTCCTACGAGCAGTACGTC. Translated: CASSQGLLGSYEQYV.